This T cell receptor (beta chain) is drawn from a study of OX40 agonist ivuxolimab in advanced cancers. At the level of the study: Under the entry rules, prior anti-PD-1, anti-PD-L1 or anti-CTLA-4 therapy was allowed, and roughly 39% had some. Study-level findings and limits: CD8+ T cells showed, on average, more clonal expansion than CD4+ cells. Expanded peripheral T-cell antigen specificity went undetermined. Near-lowest levels of clonal expansion characterized partial responders at 0.1-3.0 mg/kg.

A note on this clone: Its antigen is currently unknown.

The table came from immunoSEQ multiplex PCR; TCRdb's copy has only in-frame clones and leaves some out. The table includes 76,000 or so clones, 80% to 90% detected once. The CDR3 is 18 residues long. Germline trimming cut 4 bases from V and 3 bases from J; bases unmatched to any gene: 13. From germline, CDR1 is SGDLS and CDR2 YYNGEE. The clonotype originates from an adult with an advanced solid tumor such as melanoma, head and neck, liver or kidney cancer. The chain links TRBV9 to TRBJ2-2, with 9 bases aligning to TRBD1. This material consisted of CD4+ or CD8+ T cells sorted from blood, taken in a trial of the OX40 agonist ivuxolimab. The CDR3 sequence: CASSTPRDRASDTGELFF. The CDR3 DNA sequence: TGTGCCAGCAGCACCCCCCGGGACAGGGCCTCCGACACCGGGGAGCTGTTTTTT.